This entry describes one TCR beta chain. This sample stems from a study of control samples from healthy donors and cancer patients. Per the germline V gene, CDR1 is GTSNPN and CDR2 is SVGIG (reference sequence). V gave up 2 bases and J gave up 6 bases, with 7 bases separating them. This CDR3 region has 12 residues. Here immunoSEQ multiplex PCR was the method, and the copy in TCRdb shows in-frame clones only, minus some. The table records over 75,000 clones, around 92% of them present only once. This clonotype was sampled from a young man in good health. Sample: blood. The J gene is TRBJ2-2, the V gene TRBV30; D may be TRBD1 (6 bases). The CDR3 spells CAWSRQAGELFF. For the CDR3, the DNA is TGTGCCTGGAGTCGACAGGCCGGGGAGCTGTTTTTT.